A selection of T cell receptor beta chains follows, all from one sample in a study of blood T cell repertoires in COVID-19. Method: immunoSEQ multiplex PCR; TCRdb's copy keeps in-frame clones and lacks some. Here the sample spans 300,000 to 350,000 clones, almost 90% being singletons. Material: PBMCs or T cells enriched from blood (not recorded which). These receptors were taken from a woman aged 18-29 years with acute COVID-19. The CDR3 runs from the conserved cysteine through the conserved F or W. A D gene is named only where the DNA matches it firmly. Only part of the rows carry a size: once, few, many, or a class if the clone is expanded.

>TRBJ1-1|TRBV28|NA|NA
CASSFGGGTEAFF
TGTGCCAGCAGTTTCGGGGGGGGAACTGAAGCTTTCTTT
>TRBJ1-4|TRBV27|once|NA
CASSLRQVLGEKLFF
TGTGCCAGCAGTCTGAGACAGGTCCTGGGGGAAAAACTGTTTTTT
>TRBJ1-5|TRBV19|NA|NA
CASTGVRQPQHF
TGTGCCAGTACCGGAGTTCGACAGCCCCAGCATTTT
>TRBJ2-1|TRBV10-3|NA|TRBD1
CAISERGQDNEQFF
TGTGCCATCAGTGAGCGGGGACAGGACAATGAGCAGTTCTTC
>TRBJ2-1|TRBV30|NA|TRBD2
CAWSLAGGRGNEQFF
TGTGCCTGGAGCCTAGCGGGAGGAAGGGGCAATGAGCAGTTCTTC
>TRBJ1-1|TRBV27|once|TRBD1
CASKVTGTPRKRTEAFF
TGTGCCAGCAAAGTGACAGGGACTCCGCGTAAGAGGACTGAAGCTTTCTTT
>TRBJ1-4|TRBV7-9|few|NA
CASSSTGKGAEKLFF
TGTGCCAGCAGCTCCACAGGGAAAGGGGCTGAAAAACTGTTTTTT
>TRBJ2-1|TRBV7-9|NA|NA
CASSYGGTVRSLNEQFF
TGTGCCAGCAGCTACGGAGGGACAGTTCGTTCCCTTAATGAGCAGTTCTTC
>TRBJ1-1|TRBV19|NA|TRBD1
CASSPSTGGMNTEAFF
TGTGCCAGTAGTCCTTCGACAGGGGGTATGAACACTGAAGCTTTCTTT
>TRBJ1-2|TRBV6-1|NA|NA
CASSESVRDYGYTF
TGTGCCAGCAGTGAATCGGTCAGGGACTATGGCTACACCTTC
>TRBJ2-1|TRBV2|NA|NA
CASSEMTGAYNEQFF
TGTGCCAGCAGTGAAATGACTGGGGCATACAATGAGCAGTTCTTC
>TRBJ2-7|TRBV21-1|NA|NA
CASSKERDGGSYEQYF
TGTGCCAGCAGCAAAGAGCGAGACGGGGGGTCCTACGAGCAGTACTTC
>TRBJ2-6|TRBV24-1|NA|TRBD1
CATSDSGGLAGANVLTF
TGTGCCACCAGTGACTCAGGGGGCTTAGCTGGGGCCAACGTCCTGACTTTC
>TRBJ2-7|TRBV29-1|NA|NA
CSVEDLEGGGYEQYF
TGCAGCGTTGAAGATCTGGAAGGCGGTGGATACGAGCAGTACTTC
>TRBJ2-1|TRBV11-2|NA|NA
CASSSRESPYNEQFF
TGTGCCAGCAGCTCCAGGGAAAGTCCCTACAATGAGCAGTTCTTC
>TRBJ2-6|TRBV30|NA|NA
CRPSDIFSPGANVLTF
TGTCGACCCTCGGACATCTTCAGCCCTGGGGCCAACGTCCTGACTTTC
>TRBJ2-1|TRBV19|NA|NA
CASSIGVRDNEQFF
TGTGCCAGTAGTATAGGAGTTCGGGACAATGAGCAGTTCTTC
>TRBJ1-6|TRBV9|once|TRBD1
CASSAGTGDNSPLHF
TGTGCCAGCAGCGCAGGGACAGGGGATAATTCACCCCTCCACTTT
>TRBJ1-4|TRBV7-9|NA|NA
CASSLQFGREDEKLFF
TGTGCCAGCAGCTTACAATTCGGCAGGGAAGATGAAAAACTGTTTTTT
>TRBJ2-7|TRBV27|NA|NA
CASSLSRGGYEQYF
TGTGCCAGCAGTTTATCTAGGGGGGGGTACGAGCAGTACTTC
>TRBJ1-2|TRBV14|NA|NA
CASSQSGAGGYTF
TGTGCCAGCAGCCAATCGGGTGCTGGTGGCTACACCTTC
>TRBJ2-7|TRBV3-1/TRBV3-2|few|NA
CASSQSDGAYEQYF
TGTGCCAGCAGCCAATCGGACGGGGCCTACGAGCAGTACTTC
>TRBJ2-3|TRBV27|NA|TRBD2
CASSLAGGGTDTQYF
TGTGCCAGCAGTTTAGCGGGAGGGGGCACAGATACGCAGTATTTT
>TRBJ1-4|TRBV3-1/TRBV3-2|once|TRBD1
CASSPTRGLGEKLFF
TGTGCCAGCAGCCCCACGAGGGGGCTCGGTGAAAAACTGTTTTTT
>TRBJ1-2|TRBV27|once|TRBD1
CASSKLGQESLYGYTF
TGTGCCAGCAGTAAACTGGGACAGGAGTCCCTCTATGGCTACACCTTC
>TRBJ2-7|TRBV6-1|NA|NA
CASSEARGYEQYF
TGTGCCAGCAGTGAAGCGCGGGGCTACGAGCAGTACTTC